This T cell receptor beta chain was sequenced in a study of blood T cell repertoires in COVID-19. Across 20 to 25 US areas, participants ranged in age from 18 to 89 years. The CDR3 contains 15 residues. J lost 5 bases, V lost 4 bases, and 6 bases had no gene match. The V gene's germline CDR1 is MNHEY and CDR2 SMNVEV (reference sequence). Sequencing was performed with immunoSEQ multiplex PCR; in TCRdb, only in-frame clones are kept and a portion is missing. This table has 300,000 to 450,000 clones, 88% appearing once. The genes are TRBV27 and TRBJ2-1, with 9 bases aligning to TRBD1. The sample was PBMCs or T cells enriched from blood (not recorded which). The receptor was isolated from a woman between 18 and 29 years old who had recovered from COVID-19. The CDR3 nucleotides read TGTGCCAGCAGTTCACCCGGGACAGGGCACAATGAGCAGTTCTTC. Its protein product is CASSSPGTGHNEQFF.